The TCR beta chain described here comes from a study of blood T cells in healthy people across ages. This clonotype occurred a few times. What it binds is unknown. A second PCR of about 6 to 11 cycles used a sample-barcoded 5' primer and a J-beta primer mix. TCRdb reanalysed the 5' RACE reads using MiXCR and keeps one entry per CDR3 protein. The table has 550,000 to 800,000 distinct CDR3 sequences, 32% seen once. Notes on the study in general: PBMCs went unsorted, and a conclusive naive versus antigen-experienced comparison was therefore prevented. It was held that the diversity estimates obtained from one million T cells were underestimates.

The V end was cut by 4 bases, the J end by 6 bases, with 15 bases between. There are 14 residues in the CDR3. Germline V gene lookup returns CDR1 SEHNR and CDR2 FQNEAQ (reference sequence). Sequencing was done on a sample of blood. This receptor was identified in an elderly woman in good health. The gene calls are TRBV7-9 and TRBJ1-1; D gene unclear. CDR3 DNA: TGTGCCAGCAGCTCAGAGCTGCGCGCCGCTGAAGCTTTCTTT. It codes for CASSSELRAAEAFF.